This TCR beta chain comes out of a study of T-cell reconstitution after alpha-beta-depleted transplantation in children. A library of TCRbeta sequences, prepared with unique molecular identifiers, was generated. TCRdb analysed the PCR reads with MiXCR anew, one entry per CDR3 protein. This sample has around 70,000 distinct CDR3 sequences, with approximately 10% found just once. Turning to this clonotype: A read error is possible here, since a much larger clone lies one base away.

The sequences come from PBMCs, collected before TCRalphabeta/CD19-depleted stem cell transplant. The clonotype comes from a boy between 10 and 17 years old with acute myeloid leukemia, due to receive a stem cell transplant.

CDR3 DNA: TGTGCCATCAGGGGGACTAGCGGGAGTAGTAAACACAATCAGCAGTTCTTC. Its protein is CAIRGTSGSSKHNQQFF. The chain is built from TRBV10-3 and TRBJ2-1; 14 positions agree with TRBD2. The CDR3 loop spans 17 amino acids. Germline CDR1 and CDR2: ENHRY and SYGVKD.